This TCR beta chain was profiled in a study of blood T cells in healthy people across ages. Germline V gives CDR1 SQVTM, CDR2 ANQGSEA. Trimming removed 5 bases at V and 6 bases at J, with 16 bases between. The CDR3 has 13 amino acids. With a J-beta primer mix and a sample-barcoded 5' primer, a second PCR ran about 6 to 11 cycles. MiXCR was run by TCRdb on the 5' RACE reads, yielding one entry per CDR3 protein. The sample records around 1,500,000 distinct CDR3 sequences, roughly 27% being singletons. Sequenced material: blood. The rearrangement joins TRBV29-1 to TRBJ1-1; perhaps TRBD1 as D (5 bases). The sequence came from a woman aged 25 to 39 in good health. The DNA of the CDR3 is TGCAGCGTTATCCTGGGGGGAGGGGCTGAAGCTTTCTTT. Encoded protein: CSVILGGGAEAFF.